What follows are 27 T cell receptor beta chains derived from one specimen sequenced in a study of radiation and T cells in renal cell carcinoma. Profiling relied on immunoSEQ multiplex PCR, and the TCRdb table lists in-frame clones only, not all of them. The sample includes tens of thousands of clones, approximately 80% of them seen just once. Time point specified: baseline pretreatment blood. Noted treatment: 15 Gy SBRT to primary tumor, nephrectomy 4 weeks later. The sample consisted of blood, taken from a patient whose treatment included radiotherapy and nephrectomy. All receptors derive from a man aged 55 to 70 with renal cell carcinoma.

About this clone: Other DNA sequences in the sample encode the same CDR3. The chain combines TRBV2 with TRBJ1-5, with D possibly being TRBD1 (5 bases). The ends were cut back, 0 bases at V and 2 bases at J, with 8 bases in the middle. The CDR3 extends over 15 amino acids. CDR1 SNHLY and CDR2 FYNNEI come from the germline V gene. DNA for the CDR3: TGTGCCAGCAGTGAAGCCGGGGGTGGCAATCAGCCCCAGCATTTT. It encodes CASSEAGGGNQPQHF.

The V and J genes are TRBV5-1 and TRBJ1-1, with TRBD1 matching over 8 bases. This CDR3 has 14 amino acids. CDR1 SGHRS and CDR2 YFSETQ come from the germline V gene. The junction had 7 bases not matched to a gene; V was cut back by 5 bases and J by 4 bases. CDR3 DNA: TGCGCCAGCAGTTTCCGACAGGGGAGCACTGAAGCTTTCTTT. Amino acid sequence: CASSFRQGSTEAFF.

A few counts support this clone. The rearrangement uses TRBV5-1 and TRBJ2-2; 8 bases line up with TRBD2. The CDR3 has 14 amino acids. Germline lookup yields CDR1 SGHRS and CDR2 YFSETQ. V lost 5 bases, J lost 4 bases, and 4 bases stayed unmatched. The CDR3 sequence is CASSPGLATGELFF. CDR3 bases: TGCGCCAGCAGTCCCGGACTAGCCACCGGGGAGCTGTTTTTT.

As regards this clone: At the DNA level, this CDR3 is encoded by other sequences in the same sample as well. CDR3 sequence: CASSLPGQGYEQYF. In nucleotides, the CDR3 is TGTGCCAGCAGTTTGCCCGGACAGGGCTACGAGCAGTACTTC. The V gene is TRBV28, the J gene TRBJ2-7; 8 bases line up with TRBD1. Per germline, CDR1 MDHEN and CDR2 SYDVKM. The CDR3 contains 14 residues. V lost 3 bases, J lost 3 bases, and 4 bases stayed unmatched.

In this sample, this clone turned up many times. V and J are TRBV28 and TRBJ2-3, with a weak D call TRBD1 (7 bases). The germline V gene encodes CDR1 MDHEN and CDR2 SYDVKM. This CDR3 is 13 amino acids long. V lost 7 bases and J 6 bases, leaving 14 bases between the germline ends. As DNA, the CDR3 is TGTGCCAGCATCCTGCAGGGGGGCGATACGCAGTATTTT. It yields the protein CASILQGGDTQYF.

The chain uses TRBV15 and TRBJ2-1; D may be TRBD1 (6 bases). The CDR3 spans 15 residues. V gave up 5 bases and J gave up 2 bases, with 13 bases separating them. Germline V gene lookup returns CDR1 LNHNV and CDR2 YYDKDF (reference sequence). Written as DNA, the CDR3 is TGTGCCACCAGCGGTAGAGGGGGTGCCTACAATGAGCAGTTCTTC. Translating it yields CATSGRGGAYNEQFF.

The table lists this clone with a few counts. CDR3 loop: CASHSSLIRTGKSTDTQYF. The CDR3 DNA follows: TGTGCCAGCCATAGTAGCCTTATCCGGACAGGAAAGAGCACAGATACGCAGTATTTT. The rearrangement uses TRBV28 and TRBJ2-3, with 7 bases aligning to TRBD1. From germline, CDR1 is MDHEN and CDR2 SYDVKM. Trimming removed 8 bases from V and 0 bases from J; junction bases left unmatched: 20. The CDR3 consists of 19 residues.

V usage is TRBV11-3 and J usage is TRBJ1-1, with 9 bases identical to TRBD1. The trim removed 5 bases at V and 4 bases at J, leaving 8 bases unmatched. The V gene's germline CDR1 is SGHNT and CDR2 YENEEA. The CDR3 spans 15 residues. The CDR3 nucleotides read TGTGCCAGCAGCCGGGACAGGGAGGGGAGCACTGAAGCTTTCTTT. Translation: CASSRDREGSTEAFF.

This chain uses TRBV5-4 with TRBJ2-7; 9 bases are a match to TRBD2. The CDR3 has 15 amino acids. Germline CDR1 and CDR2: SGHNT and YYREEE (reference sequence). V trimming: 0 bases; J trimming: 7 bases; junction bases outside the gene matches: 8. The CDR3 loop is CASSLGSGRRGEQYF. Written as DNA, the CDR3 is TGTGCCAGCAGCTTGGGTAGCGGGAGACGGGGAGAGCAGTACTTC.

The chain joins TRBV28 to TRBJ1-3; 9 bases are a match to TRBD1. Germline CDR1 is MDHEN and CDR2 is SYDVKM. The CDR3 is made up of 18 amino acids. V was clipped by 6 bases and J by 4 bases; unmatched bases: 16. The chain's CDR3 is CASSPPMPGQGSGNTIYF. DNA for the CDR3: TGTGCCAGCAGCCCTCCGATGCCGGGACAGGGATCGGGAAACACCATATATTTT.

This chain joins TRBV6-1 and TRBJ1-2, with TRBD1 matching over 7 bases. The V gene end was trimmed by 2 bases and the J gene end by 0 bases; junction bases not matched to a gene: 3. CDR1 is MNHNS and CDR2 is SASEGT in the germline V gene. This CDR3 has 15 amino acids. This CDR3 is CASSELTGPNYGYTF. The CDR3 nucleotides read TGTGCCAGCAGTGAACTGACAGGGCCTAACTATGGCTACACCTTC.

V gene TRBV10-3 combines with J gene TRBJ2-7, with a weak D call TRBD2 (6 bases). The CDR3 totals 12 residues. The V gene lost 3 bases and the J gene lost 12 bases, with 15 bases spanning the gap. The germline gives CDR1 ENHRY, CDR2 SYGVKD. The CDR3 region has the DNA TGTGCCATCAGTGATTCGCCGACTAGTTGGTACTTC. Its protein product is CAISDSPTSWYF.

The rearrangement links TRBV9 to TRBJ2-3; D remains unclear. Germline CDR1 reads SGDLS; CDR2 reads YYNGEE. The CDR3 totals 15 residues. Trimming took 0 bases from V and 4 from J, leaving 12 bases between them. CDR3 loop: CASSVVGLASDTQYF. The CDR3 DNA follows: TGTGCCAGCAGCGTAGTTGGCTTGGCCTCAGATACGCAGTATTTT.

The table lists this clone with a count of one. The chain has TRBV5-6 and TRBJ2-7; 7 nucleotides agree with TRBD1. The CDR3 spans 14 residues. The V gene end was trimmed by 6 bases and the J gene end by 6 bases; junction bases not matched to a gene: 12. In germline, CDR1 is SGHDT, CDR2 YYEEEE. The CDR3 loop reads CASIPQGVGSEQYF. CDR3 nucleotide sequence: TGTGCCAGCATTCCGCAGGGGGTGGGCAGCGAGCAGTACTTC.

The count of this clone is one. The chain is built from TRBV4-2 and TRBJ2-2, with 9 nucleotides matching TRBD1. The V and J ends lost 0 bases and 3 bases, in that order; junction bases with no gene match: 14. The CDR3 has 20 amino acids. Germline values: CDR1 LGHNA, CDR2 YNFKEQ. The CDR3 spells CASSQDPPDRTGVDTGELFF. The CDR3 region has the DNA TGTGCCAGCAGCCAAGATCCGCCCGACCGGACAGGGGTTGACACCGGGGAGCTGTTTTTT.

The J gene is TRBJ2-1, the V gene TRBV10-3; TRBD2 matches at 7 bases. Germline trimming cut 6 bases from V and 0 bases from J; bases unmatched to any gene: 5. Germline assignment: CDR1 ENHRY and CDR2 SYGVKD. The CDR3 consists of 15 residues. The CDR3 here is CAIRWEGGSYNEQFF. CDR3 nucleotides: TGTGCCATCAGATGGGAGGGTGGCTCCTACAATGAGCAGTTCTTC.

V and J are TRBV15 and TRBJ1-4; D uncertain. V gave up 1 base and J gave up 4 bases, with 4 bases separating them. This CDR3 is 13 amino acids long. Germline V gives CDR1 LNHNV, CDR2 YYDKDF (reference sequence). The CDR3 region is CATSRGFNEKLFF. DNA for the CDR3: TGTGCCACCAGCAGAGGCTTTAATGAAAAACTGTTTTTT.

The V and J genes are TRBV19 and TRBJ2-5, with 9 bases lining up with TRBD1. The CDR3 sequence is 16 residues long. Unmatched junction bases numbered 8, after V lost 0 bases and J lost 6 bases. Germline CDR1 LNHDA, CDR2 SQIVND (reference sequence). CDR3 sequence: CASSIERQGGTKTQYF. In nucleotides, the CDR3 is TGTGCCAGTAGTATAGAGAGACAGGGGGGGACAAAGACCCAGTACTTC. Complete variable domain (other parts from reference TRBV19 and TRBJ2-5): DGGITQSPKYLFRKEGQNVTLSCEQNLNHDAMYWYRQDPGQGLRLIYYSQIVNDFQKGDIAEGYSVSREKKESFPLTVTSAQKNPTAFYLCASSIERQGGTKTQYFGPGTRLLVL.

The V gene is TRBV7-3, the J gene TRBJ2-5; D possibly corresponds to TRBD2 (6 bases). Per germline, CDR1 SGHTA and CDR2 FQGTGA. The V end was cut by 2 bases, the J end by 5 bases, with 9 bases between. This CDR3 comprises 13 residues. In DNA, the CDR3 is TGTGCCAGCAGCTTAGTTGGGGGGGAGACCCAGTACTTC. It encodes CASSLVGGETQYF.

The chain employs TRBV6-1 and TRBJ2-7; 10 bases line up with TRBD2. This CDR3 has 15 amino acids. V shed 3 bases, J shed 2 bases, and the junction held 4 bases outside the gene matches. Germline V gives CDR1 MNHNS, CDR2 SASEGT. Here the CDR3 DNA reads TGTGCCAGCAGTGACGGAGCGGGAGGGCCCTACGAGCAGTACTTC. Protein sequence: CASSDGAGGPYEQYF.

V and J are TRBV10-3 and TRBJ2-5; D is undetermined. V lost 8 bases and J lost 7, with 14 bases in between. From germline, CDR1 is ENHRY and CDR2 SYGVKD. CDR3 length: 12 residues. Here the CDR3 DNA reads TGTGCCATCGGCTCCGAGGTGACGACCCAGTACTTC. Its protein is CAIGSEVTTQYF.

This clone was seen only a few times. The gene calls are TRBV18 and TRBJ1-1; D unclear. Trimming left V 5 bases short and J 3 bases short, with 10 bases between. Germline V CDR1 and CDR2: KGHSH, LQKENI. This CDR3 has 13 residues. The CDR3 is CASSSRTDTEAFF. CDR3 DNA sequence: TGTGCCAGCTCATCCCGGACGGACACTGAAGCTTTCTTT.

This clone appeared many times. V gene TRBV11-2 combines with J gene TRBJ2-7; 8 bases fit TRBD2. From germline, CDR1 is SGHAT and CDR2 FQNNGV. V lost 8 bases, J lost 6 bases, and 3 bases stayed unmatched. This CDR3 comprises 11 residues. The CDR3 bases are TGTGCCAGCCACGGGAGGGGCGAGCAGTACTTC. Translation: CASHGRGEQYF.

The rearrangement joins TRBV10-3 to TRBJ2-7; 11 nucleotides match TRBD2. Germline V gene sequence: CDR1 ENHRY, CDR2 SYGVKD. The CDR3 is made up of 15 amino acids. Trimming cost V 7 bases and J 2 bases; bases outside gene matches: 7. The CDR3 nucleotides are TGTGCCATCAAGGCCGGGACTAGCGGACCCTACGAGCAGTACTTC. Protein sequence: CAIKAGTSGPYEQYF.

About this clone itself: The sample contains more than one DNA sequence encoding this CDR3. The chain couples TRBV27 to TRBJ2-3; D is perhaps TRBD2 (5 bases). V was pared by 3 bases and J by 2 bases, with 9 bases between. Germline lookup yields CDR1 MNHEY and CDR2 SMNVEV (reference sequence). This CDR3 has 14 amino acids. The CDR3 sequence: CASSLTKATDTQYF. CDR3 DNA sequence: TGTGCCAGCAGTTTGACTAAAGCCACAGATACGCAGTATTTT.

In its sample, this clone is large. The chain is built from TRBV4-3 and TRBJ2-3; D call uncertain. The CDR3 covers 15 residues. V was trimmed by 0 bases and J by 5 bases, leaving 12 bases between them. CDR1 LGHNA and CDR2 YSLEER come from the germline V gene. CDR3 amino acids: CASSQEGMLRDTQYF. CDR3 DNA sequence: TGCGCCAGCAGCCAAGAGGGTATGCTGAGAGATACGCAGTATTTT.

The chain has TRBV30 and TRBJ2-7, with D perhaps given as TRBD1 or TRBD2 (5 bases each). Between the trimmed V and J ends, which lost 1 base and 6 bases, there was a span of 13 bases. Germline V gene lookup returns CDR1 GTSNPN and CDR2 SVGIG (reference sequence). The CDR3 totals 13 residues. For the CDR3, the DNA is TGTGCCTGGAGTGCGCGCCTTGGGGGCGAGCAGTACTTC. Its translation is CAWSARLGGEQYF.